Following are 11 T cell receptor beta chains from one sample sequenced in a study of blood T cell repertoires in COVID-19. The method was immunoSEQ multiplex PCR; TCRdb's version includes in-frame clones alone and lacks a portion of them. The table shows 300,000 to 400,000 clones, with 70% to 90% occurring only once. The source material was peripheral blood. The receptors originated from a woman in her twenties or thirties with COVID-19, enrolled during active disease.

This chain joins TRBV7-8 and TRBJ1-1, with TRBD1 as a possible D gene (5 bases). The CDR3 totals 18 residues. From germline, CDR1 is SGHVS and CDR2 FQNEAQ. The germline V and J ends were trimmed by 5 bases and 3 bases, with 25 bases remaining between them. The CDR3 bases are TGTGCCAGCAGCCCCTACTCCTCTTCCGGGACTTCGGACACTGAAGCTTTCTTT. This codes for CASSPYSSSGTSDTEAFF. Full variable domain (remainder filled in from reference TRBV7-8 and TRBJ1-1): GAGVSQSPRYKVAKRGQDVALRCDPISGHVSLFWYQQALGQGPEFLTYFQNEAQLDKSGLPSDRFFAERPEGSVSTLKIQRTQQEDSAVYLCASSPYSSSGTSDTEAFFGQGTRLTVV.

The rearrangement joins TRBV5-4 to TRBJ2-5; 7 bases map to TRBD2. CDR1 is SGHNT and CDR2 is YYREEE in the germline V gene (reference sequence). The CDR3 is 17 residues long. J was trimmed by 3 bases and V by 0 bases; bases with no gene match: 11. DNA for the CDR3: TGTGCCAGCAGCTTGGCAGCGACTAGCATTAGTAAAGAGACCCAGTACTTC. Its translation: CASSLAATSISKETQYF. Full variable domain (missing parts from reference TRBV5-4 and TRBJ2-5): ETGVTQSPTHLIKTRGQQVTLRCSSQSGHNTVSWYQQALGQGPQFIFQYYREEENGRGNFPPRFSGLQFPNYSSELNVNALELDDSALYLCASSLAATSISKETQYFGPGTRLLVL.

Turning to this clone: Other nucleotide sequences from this sample produce the same CDR3. The rearrangement uses TRBV6-5 and TRBJ1-1; D not resolved. The germline V gene encodes CDR1 MNHEY and CDR2 SVGAGI. The CDR3 is made up of 13 amino acids. V was cut by 2 bases and J by 2 bases, with 6 bases left in between. The CDR3 sequence is CASSYTVNTEAFF. The DNA of the CDR3 is TGTGCCAGCAGTTACACAGTTAACACTGAAGCTTTCTTT.

V gene TRBV12-3 or TRBV12-4 combines with J gene TRBJ1-2; 8 bases align to TRBD1. Trimming at V came to 6 bases and at J to 5 bases, leaving 2 bases not matched to a gene. The length of the CDR3 is 12 residues. The CDR3 sequence is CASSRTGYGYTF. As DNA, the CDR3 is TGTGCCAGCAGCCGGACAGGGTATGGCTACACCTTC.

V usage is TRBV24-1 and J usage is TRBJ2-2; D is ambiguous. Germline values: CDR1 KGHDR, CDR2 SFDVKD. Trimming took off 1 base at V and 2 bases at J, with 13 bases between the two ends. CDR3 length: 17 residues. The CDR3 loop is CATSDFPRLGNTGELFF. DNA of the CDR3: TGTGCCACCAGTGATTTCCCGCGACTTGGAAACACCGGGGAGCTGTTTTTT.

This chain joins TRBV9 and TRBJ2-3; tentative D call: TRBD2 (7 bases). Trimming removed 3 bases from V and 1 base from J, with 15 bases in between. This CDR3 has 16 amino acids. Per the germline V gene, CDR1 is SGDLS and CDR2 is YYNGEE. This CDR3 is CASSATGRGGTDTQYF. CDR3 coding DNA: TGTGCCAGCAGCGCCACAGGGAGGGGTGGCACAGATACGCAGTATTTT.

The V and J genes are TRBV6-2 or TRBV6-3 and TRBJ2-5, with TRBD1 matching over 9 bases. CDR1 MNHEY and CDR2 SVGEGT come from the germline V gene. The CDR3 contains 15 residues. Unmatched junction bases numbered 7, after V lost 6 bases and J lost 2 bases. CDR3 loop: CASSKDRGGQETQYF. CDR3 in DNA: TGTGCCAGCAGCAAAGACAGGGGGGGACAAGAGACCCAGTACTTC.

This clone was found once. V gene TRBV25-1 combines with J gene TRBJ2-5; D possibly corresponds to TRBD1 (6 bases). The germline gives CDR1 MGHDK, CDR2 SYGVNS. Trimming pared 5 bases from V and 4 bases from J, leaving 17 bases between. The CDR3 is made up of 15 amino acids. CDR3 nucleotide sequence: TGTGCCAGCAGTCCCGTACAGGGTCGGAGAGAGACCCAGTACTTC. Protein product: CASSPVQGRRETQYF.

This clone was picked up one time. The chain employs TRBV27 and TRBJ2-7; D uncertain. Deletions cut 2 bases from V and 3 bases from J, with 14 bases between. Per the germline V gene, CDR1 is MNHEY and CDR2 is SMNVEV (reference sequence). The CDR3 is 15 residues long. The CDR3 is CASSLTPNPGYEQYF. CDR3 bases: TGTGCCAGCAGTTTAACCCCTAACCCCGGCTACGAGCAGTACTTC.

This chain joins TRBV28 and TRBJ1-1; D is perhaps TRBD1 (5 bases). In germline, CDR1 is MDHEN, CDR2 SYDVKM. The CDR3 loop spans 13 amino acids. V was cut by 7 bases and J by 11 bases, with 20 bases left in between. The CDR3: CASTPYRGTMAFF. The CDR3 bases are TGTGCCAGCACCCCATACCGCGGGACTATGGCTTTCTTT.

The gene calls are TRBV19 and TRBJ2-7, with TRBD1 identical over 10 bases. Germline-derived CDR1 and CDR2 are LNHDA and SQIVND (reference sequence). The CDR3 is 16 amino acids. V shed 5 bases and J 4 bases; nucleotides not matched to a gene: 11. The CDR3 loop reads CASSAPRDRGGYEQYF. The CDR3 coding sequence is TGTGCCAGTAGTGCCCCCCGGGACAGGGGAGGTTACGAGCAGTACTTC.